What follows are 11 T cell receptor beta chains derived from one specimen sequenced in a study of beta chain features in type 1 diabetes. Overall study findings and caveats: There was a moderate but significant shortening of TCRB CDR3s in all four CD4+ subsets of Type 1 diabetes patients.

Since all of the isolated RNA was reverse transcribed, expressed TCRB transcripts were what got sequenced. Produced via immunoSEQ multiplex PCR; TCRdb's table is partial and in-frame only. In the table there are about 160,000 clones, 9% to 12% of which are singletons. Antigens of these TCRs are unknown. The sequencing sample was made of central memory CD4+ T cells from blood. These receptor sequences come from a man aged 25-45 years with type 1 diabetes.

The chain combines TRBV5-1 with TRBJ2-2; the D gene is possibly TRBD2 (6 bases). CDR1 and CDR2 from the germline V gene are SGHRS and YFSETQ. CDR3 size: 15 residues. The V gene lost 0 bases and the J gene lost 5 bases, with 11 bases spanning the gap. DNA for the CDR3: TGCGCCAGCAGCTTGGCCGTAGGAGGGACCGGGGAGCTGTTTTTT. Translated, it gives CASSLAVGGTGELFF.

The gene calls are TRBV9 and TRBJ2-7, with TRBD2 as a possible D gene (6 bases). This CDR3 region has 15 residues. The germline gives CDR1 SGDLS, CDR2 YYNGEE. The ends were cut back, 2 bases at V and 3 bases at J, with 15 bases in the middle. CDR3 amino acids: CASSVGGLGVYEQYF. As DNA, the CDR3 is TGTGCCAGCAGCGTGGGGGGTCTTGGTGTCTACGAGCAGTACTTC.

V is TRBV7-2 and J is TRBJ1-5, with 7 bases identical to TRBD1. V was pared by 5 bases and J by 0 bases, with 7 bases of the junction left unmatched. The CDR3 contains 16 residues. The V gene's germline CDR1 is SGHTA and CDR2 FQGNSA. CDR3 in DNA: TGTGCCAGCAGCCCCGGGACAGACAGTAGCAATCAGCCCCAGCATTTT. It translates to CASSPGTDSSNQPQHF.

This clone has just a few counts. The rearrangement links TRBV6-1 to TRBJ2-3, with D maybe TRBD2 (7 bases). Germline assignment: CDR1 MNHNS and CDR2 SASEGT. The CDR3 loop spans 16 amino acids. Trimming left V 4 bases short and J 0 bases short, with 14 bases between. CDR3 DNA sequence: TGTGCCAGCAGTGGGGGGGGGACACGAAGCACAGATACGCAGTATTTT. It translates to CASSGGGTRSTDTQYF.

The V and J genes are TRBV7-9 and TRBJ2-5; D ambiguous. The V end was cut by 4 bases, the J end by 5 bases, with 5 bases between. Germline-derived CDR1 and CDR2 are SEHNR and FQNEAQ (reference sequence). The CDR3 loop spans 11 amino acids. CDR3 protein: CASSSGETQYF. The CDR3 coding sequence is TGTGCCAGCAGCTCCGGGGAGACCCAGTACTTC.

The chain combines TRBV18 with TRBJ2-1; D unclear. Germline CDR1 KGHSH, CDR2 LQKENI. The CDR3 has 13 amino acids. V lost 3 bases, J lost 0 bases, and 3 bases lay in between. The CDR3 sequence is CASSPSSYNEQFF. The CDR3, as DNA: TGTGCCAGCTCACCCAGCTCCTACAATGAGCAGTTCTTC.

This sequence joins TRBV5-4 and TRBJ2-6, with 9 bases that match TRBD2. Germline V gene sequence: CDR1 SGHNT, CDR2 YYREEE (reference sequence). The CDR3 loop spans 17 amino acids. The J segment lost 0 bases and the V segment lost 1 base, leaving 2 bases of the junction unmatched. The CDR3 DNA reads TGTGCCAGCAGCTTGTTAGCGGGAGACTCTGGGGCCAACGTCCTGACTTTC. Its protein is CASSLLAGDSGANVLTF.

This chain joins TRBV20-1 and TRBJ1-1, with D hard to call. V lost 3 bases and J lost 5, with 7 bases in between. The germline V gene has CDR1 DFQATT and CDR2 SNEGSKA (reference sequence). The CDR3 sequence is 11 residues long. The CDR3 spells CSARDWTEAFF. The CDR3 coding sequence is TGCAGTGCTAGGGACTGGACTGAAGCTTTCTTT.

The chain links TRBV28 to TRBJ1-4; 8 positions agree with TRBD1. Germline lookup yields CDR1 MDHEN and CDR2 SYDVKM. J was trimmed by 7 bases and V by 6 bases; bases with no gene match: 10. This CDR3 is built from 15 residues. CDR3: CASSSAGTGGEKLFF. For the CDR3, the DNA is TGTGCCAGCAGCTCGGCCGGGACAGGCGGTGAAAAACTGTTTTTT.

CDR3 region: CASSLGGSDYGYTF. CDR3 nucleotide sequence: TGTGCCAGCAGCTTAGGAGGTTCTGACTATGGCTACACCTTC. This chain links TRBV7-2 with TRBJ1-2, with D unclear. V dropped 1 base and J dropped 3 bases, with 9 bases sitting between them. The CDR3 loop spans 14 amino acids. Per the germline V gene, CDR1 is SGHTA and CDR2 is FQGNSA.

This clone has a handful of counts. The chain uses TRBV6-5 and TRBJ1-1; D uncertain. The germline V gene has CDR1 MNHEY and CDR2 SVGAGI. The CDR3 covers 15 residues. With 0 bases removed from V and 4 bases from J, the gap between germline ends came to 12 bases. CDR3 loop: CASSYSGTGSTEAFF. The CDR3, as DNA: TGTGCCAGCAGTTACTCGGGTACGGGGAGCACTGAAGCTTTCTTT.